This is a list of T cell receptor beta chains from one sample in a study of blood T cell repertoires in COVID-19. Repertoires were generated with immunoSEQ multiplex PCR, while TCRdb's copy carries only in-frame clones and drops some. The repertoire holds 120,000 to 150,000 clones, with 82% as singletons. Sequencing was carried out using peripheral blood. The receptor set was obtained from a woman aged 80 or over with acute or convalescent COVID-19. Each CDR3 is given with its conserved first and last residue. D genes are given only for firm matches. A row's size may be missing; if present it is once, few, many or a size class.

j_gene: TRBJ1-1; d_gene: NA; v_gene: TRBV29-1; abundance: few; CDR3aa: CSVEQGMNTEAFF; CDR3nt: TGCAGCGTAGAACAGGGCATGAACACTGAAGCTTTCTTT
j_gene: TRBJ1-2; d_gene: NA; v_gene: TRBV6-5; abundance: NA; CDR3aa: CASSLGGGGNYGYTF; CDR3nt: TGTGCCAGCAGTCTGGGGGGGGGAGGTAACTATGGCTACACCTTC
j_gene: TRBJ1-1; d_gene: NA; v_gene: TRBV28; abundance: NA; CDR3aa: CATTDRVRTEAFF; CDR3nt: TGTGCCACTACCGACCGGGTCCGCACTGAAGCTTTCTTT
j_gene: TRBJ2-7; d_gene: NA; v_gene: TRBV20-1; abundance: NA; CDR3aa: CSASYEPRSYEQYF; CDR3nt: TGCAGTGCTAGTTACGAGCCCCGCTCCTACGAGCAGTACTTC
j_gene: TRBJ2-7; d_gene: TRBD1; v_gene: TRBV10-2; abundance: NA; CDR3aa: CASSEGDRDYEQYF; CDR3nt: TGCGCCAGCAGTGAGGGAGACAGGGACTACGAGCAGTACTTC
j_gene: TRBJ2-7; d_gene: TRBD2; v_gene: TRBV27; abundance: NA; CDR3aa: CASRLLAGAYEQYF; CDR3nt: TGTGCCAGCAGATTACTAGCGGGGGCCTACGAGCAGTACTTC
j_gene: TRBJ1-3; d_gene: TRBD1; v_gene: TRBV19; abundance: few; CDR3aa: CASSPRTGVPGNTIYF; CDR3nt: TGTGCCAGTAGTCCCCGGACAGGGGTGCCTGGAAACACCATATATTTT
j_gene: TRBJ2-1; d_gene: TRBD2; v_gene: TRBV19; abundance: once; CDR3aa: CASSREVLLTELDNEQFF; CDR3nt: TGTGCCAGTAGTCGGGAGGTCTTACTCACTGAACTTGACAATGAGCAGTTCTTC
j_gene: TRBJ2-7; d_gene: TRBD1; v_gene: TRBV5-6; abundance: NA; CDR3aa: CASRSGTGGYEQYF; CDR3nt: TGTGCCAGCAGGTCCGGGACAGGGGGCTACGAGCAGTACTTC
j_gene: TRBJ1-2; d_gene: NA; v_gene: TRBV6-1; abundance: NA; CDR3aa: CASSDGGKGYTF; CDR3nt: TGTGCCAGCAGCGACGGCGGGAAAGGCTACACCTTC
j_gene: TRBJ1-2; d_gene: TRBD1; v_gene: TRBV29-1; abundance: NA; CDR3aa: CSVGDRGAHGYTF; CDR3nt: TGCAGCGTCGGGGACAGGGGGGCGCATGGCTACACCTTC
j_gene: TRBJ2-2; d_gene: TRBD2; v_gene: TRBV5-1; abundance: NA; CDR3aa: CASSGLANTGELFF; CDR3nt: TGCGCCAGTTCGGGACTAGCGAACACCGGGGAGCTGTTTTTT
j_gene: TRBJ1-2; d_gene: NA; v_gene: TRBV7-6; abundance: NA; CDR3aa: CASSLEEGPWIGYTF; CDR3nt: TGTGCCAGCAGCTTAGAGGAGGGGCCGTGGATTGGCTACACCTTC
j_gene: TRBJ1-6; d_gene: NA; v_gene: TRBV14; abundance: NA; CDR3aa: CASSQGRTDRVYRNSPLHF; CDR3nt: TGTGCCAGCAGCCAAGGCCGGACAGATAGGGTGTATCGGAATTCACCCCTCCACTTT
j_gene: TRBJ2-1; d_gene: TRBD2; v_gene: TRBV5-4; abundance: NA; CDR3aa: CASSPDTSGGYNEQFF; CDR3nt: TGTGCCAGCAGCCCCGATACTAGCGGGGGCTACAATGAGCAGTTCTTC
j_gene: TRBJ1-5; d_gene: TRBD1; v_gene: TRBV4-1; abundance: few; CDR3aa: CASSQESPGQGRRQPQHF; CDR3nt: TGCGCCAGCAGCCAGGAATCACCGGGACAGGGGAGAAGGCAGCCCCAGCATTTT
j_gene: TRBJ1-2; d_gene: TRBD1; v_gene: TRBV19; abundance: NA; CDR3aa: CASSIGQGDGYTF; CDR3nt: TGTGCCAGTAGTATCGGACAGGGGGATGGCTACACCTTC
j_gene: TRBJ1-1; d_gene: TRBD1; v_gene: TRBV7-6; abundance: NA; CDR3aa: CASSPRKGQGSDTEAFF; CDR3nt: TGTGCCAGCAGCCCTCGAAAGGGACAGGGGTCGGACACTGAAGCTTTCTTT
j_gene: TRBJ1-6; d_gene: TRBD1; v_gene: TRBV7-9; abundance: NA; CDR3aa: CASSLAQGARPLHF; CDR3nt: TGTGCCAGCAGCTTAGCGCAGGGGGCTAGACCCCTCCACTTT
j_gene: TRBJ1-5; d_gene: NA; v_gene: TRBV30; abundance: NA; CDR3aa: CAWSDSPYSNQPQHF; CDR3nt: TGTGCCTGGAGTGACAGCCCCTATAGCAATCAGCCCCAGCATTTT
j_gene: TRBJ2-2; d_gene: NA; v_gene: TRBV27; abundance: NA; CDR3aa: CASSPWTGEWELFF; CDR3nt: TGTGCCAGCAGTCCCTGGACCGGGGAATGGGAGCTGTTTTTT
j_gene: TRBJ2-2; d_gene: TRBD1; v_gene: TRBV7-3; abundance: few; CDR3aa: CASGDRVGTGELFF; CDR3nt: TGTGCCAGCGGGGACAGGGTGGGGACCGGGGAGCTGTTTTTT
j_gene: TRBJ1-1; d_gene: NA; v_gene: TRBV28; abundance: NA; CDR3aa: CASSLSLWGEGRLAFF; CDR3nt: TGTGCCAGCAGTTTAAGTCTTTGGGGGGAGGGCCGACTTGCTTTCTTT
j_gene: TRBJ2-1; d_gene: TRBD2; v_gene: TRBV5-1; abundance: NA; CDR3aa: CASSLGAGGLYNEQFF; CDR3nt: TGCGCCAGCAGCTTGGGGGCGGGAGGACTCTACAATGAGCAGTTCTTC
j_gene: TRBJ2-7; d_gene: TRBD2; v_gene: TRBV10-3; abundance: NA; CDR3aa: CAIRPLGGRGLYEQYF; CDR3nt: TGTGCCATCAGACCCCTCGGCGGGAGGGGATTGTACGAGCAGTACTTC
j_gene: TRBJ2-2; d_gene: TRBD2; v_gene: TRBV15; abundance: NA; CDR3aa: CATTYLGEGIYFGELFF; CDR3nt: TGTGCCACCACCTACCTGGGGGAGGGAATTTATTTCGGGGAGCTGTTTTTT
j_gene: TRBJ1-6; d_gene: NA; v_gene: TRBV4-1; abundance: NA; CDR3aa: CASSQEGGLNSPLHF; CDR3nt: TGCGCCAGCAGCCAAGAAGGAGGGCTGAATTCACCCCTCCACTTT
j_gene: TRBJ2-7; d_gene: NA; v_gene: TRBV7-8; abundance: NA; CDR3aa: CASSLFPGTIYEQYF; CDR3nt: TGTGCCAGCAGCCTCTTTCCCGGGACAATCTACGAGCAGTACTTC
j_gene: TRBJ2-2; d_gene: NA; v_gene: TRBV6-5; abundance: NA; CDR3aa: CASKGQPTTGELFF; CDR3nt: TGTGCCAGCAAGGGGCAACCCACCACCGGGGAGCTGTTTTTT
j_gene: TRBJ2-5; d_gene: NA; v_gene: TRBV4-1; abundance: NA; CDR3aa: CASSQGRGQGRETQYF; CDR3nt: TGCGCCAGCAGCCAAGGGCGGGGGCAGGGGCGAGAGACCCAGTACTTC
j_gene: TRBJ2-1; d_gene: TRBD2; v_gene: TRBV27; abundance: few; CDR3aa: CASSTIGTSGSPNEQFF; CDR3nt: TGTGCCAGCAGTACCATAGGGACTAGCGGGAGTCCCAATGAGCAGTTCTTC
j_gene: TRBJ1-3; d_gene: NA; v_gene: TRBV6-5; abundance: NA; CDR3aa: CASRDTGSGNTIYF; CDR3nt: TGTGCCAGCAGAGATACAGGATCTGGAAACACCATATATTTT
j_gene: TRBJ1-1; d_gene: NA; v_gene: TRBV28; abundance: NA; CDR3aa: CASSLFGQTEAFF; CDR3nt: TGTGCCAGCAGTTTATTCGGACAGACTGAAGCTTTCTTT
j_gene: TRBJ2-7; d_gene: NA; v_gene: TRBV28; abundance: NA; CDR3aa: CASGDRLRGEQYF; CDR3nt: TGTGCCAGCGGAGACAGGCTTCGAGGGGAGCAGTACTTC
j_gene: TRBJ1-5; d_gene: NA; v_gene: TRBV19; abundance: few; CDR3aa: CASGQFSNQPQHF; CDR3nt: TGTGCCAGTGGGCAGTTCAGCAATCAGCCCCAGCATTTT
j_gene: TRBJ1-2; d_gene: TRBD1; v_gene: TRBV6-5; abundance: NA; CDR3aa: CASRPGTGNGYTF; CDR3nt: TGTGCCAGCAGACCCGGGACAGGGAATGGCTACACCTTC
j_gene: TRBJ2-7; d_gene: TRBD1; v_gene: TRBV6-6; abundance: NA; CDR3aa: CASSFTGTGPYEQYF; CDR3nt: TGTGCCAGCAGCTTTACCGGGACAGGGCCCTACGAGCAGTACTTC
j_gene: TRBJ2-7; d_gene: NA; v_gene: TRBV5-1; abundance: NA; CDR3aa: CASSPPGHHEQYF; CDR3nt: TGCGCCAGCAGTCCCCCGGGACACCACGAGCAGTACTTC
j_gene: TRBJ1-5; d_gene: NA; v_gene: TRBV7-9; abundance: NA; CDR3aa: CAKRSKGEIGNQPQHF; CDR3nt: TGTGCCAAACGCAGTAAAGGCGAGATCGGGAATCAGCCCCAGCATTTT
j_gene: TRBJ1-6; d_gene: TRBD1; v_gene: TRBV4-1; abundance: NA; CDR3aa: CASSRGQGNSPLHF; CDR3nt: TGCGCCAGCAGCCGTGGACAGGGAAATTCACCCCTCCACTTT
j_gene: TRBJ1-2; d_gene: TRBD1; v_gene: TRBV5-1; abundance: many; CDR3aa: CASSGRDRAYGYTF; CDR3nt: TGCGCCAGCAGCGGCCGGGACAGGGCCTATGGCTACACCTTC
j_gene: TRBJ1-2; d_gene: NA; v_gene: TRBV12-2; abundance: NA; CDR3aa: CASRLAEPGTGLFYGYTF; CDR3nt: TGTGCAAGTCGCTTAGCGGAACCAGGGACAGGGCTGTTCTATGGCTACACCTTC
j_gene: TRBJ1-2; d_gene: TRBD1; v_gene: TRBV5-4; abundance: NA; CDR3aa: CASSLGDRVNYGYTF; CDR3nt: TGTGCCAGCAGCCTAGGGGACAGGGTAAACTATGGCTACACCTTC
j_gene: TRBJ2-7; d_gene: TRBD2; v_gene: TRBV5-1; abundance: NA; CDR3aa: CASSLSTSRTYEQYF; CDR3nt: TGCGCCAGCAGCTTATCGACTAGCCGCACCTACGAGCAGTACTTC
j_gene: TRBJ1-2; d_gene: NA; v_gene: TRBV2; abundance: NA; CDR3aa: CASSERRAGYTF; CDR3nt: TGTGCCAGCAGTGAGCGGAGGGCTGGCTACACCTTC